This T cell receptor beta chain was retrieved from a study of blood T cell repertoires in COVID-19. On the study more broadly: Italy, Spain and the United States were the sources of the convalescent and acute COVID-19 samples. T cells, B-cell-depleted T cells, or PBMCs provided the cDNA or gDNA that served as material.

Ten or more counts support this clone. Trimming took off 5 bases at V and 4 bases at J, with 11 bases between the two ends. Germline CDR1 is SGHRS and CDR2 is YFSETQ. The CDR3 length is 13 residues. Original data processing: By means of reference gene primer amplification, nucleated cell counts were estimated. Sequenced by immunoSEQ multiplex PCR; TCRdb stores in-frame clones only, minus some. That table supplies the V and J calls and clone size; D and trimming were determined from the DNA. The table records approximately 150,000 clones, 65% to 85% of them present only once. The sequence was obtained from a woman in her seventies who had recovered from COVID-19. This chain joins TRBV5-1 and TRBJ2-3; tentatively, D is TRBD2 (5 bases). The source material was peripheral blood. The CDR3 coding sequence is TGCGCCAGCAGTGAGGGAAACGCAGATACGCAGTATTTT. As protein: CASSEGNADTQYF. The variable domain in full, completed from reference TRBV5-1 and TRBJ2-3, reads KAGVTQTPRYLIKTRGQQVTLSCSPISGHRSVSWYQQTPGQGLQFLFEYFSETQRNKGNFPGRFSGRQFSNSRSEMNVSTLELGDSALYLCASSEGNADTQYFGPGTRLTVL.